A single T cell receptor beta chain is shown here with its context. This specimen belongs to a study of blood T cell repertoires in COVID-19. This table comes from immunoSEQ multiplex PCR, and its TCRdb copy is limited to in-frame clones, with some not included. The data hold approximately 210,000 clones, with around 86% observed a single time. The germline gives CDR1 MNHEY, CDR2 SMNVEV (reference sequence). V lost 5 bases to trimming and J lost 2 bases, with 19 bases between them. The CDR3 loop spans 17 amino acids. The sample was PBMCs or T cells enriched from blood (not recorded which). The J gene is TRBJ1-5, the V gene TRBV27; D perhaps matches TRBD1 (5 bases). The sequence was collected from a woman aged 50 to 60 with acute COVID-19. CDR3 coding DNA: TGTGCCAGCAGTCCTCGAAGGCAGGGTTGGGGCAATCAGCCCCAGCATTTT. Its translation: CASSPRRQGWGNQPQHF.